This T cell receptor beta chain was sequenced for a study of blood T cell repertoires in COVID-19. The assay was immunoSEQ multiplex PCR, and TCRdb's table has in-frame clones only and misses some. The repertoire holds some 70,000 clones, with around 89% as singletons. CDR3 length: 14 amino acids. Germline V lookup: CDR1 SGHVS, CDR2 FQNEAQ. The junction had 6 bases not matched to a gene; V was cut back by 5 bases and J by 2 bases. Sequenced material: PBMCs or T cells enriched from blood (not recorded which). The receptor's source is a middle-aged woman who had recovered from COVID-19. The rearrangement links TRBV7-8 to TRBJ2-7, with 7 nucleotides matching TRBD1. This chain's CDR3 is CASSTDRVTYEQYF. The CDR3 region has the DNA TGTGCCAGCAGCACCGACAGGGTAACCTACGAGCAGTACTTC.